This T cell receptor beta chain originates from a study of CD8 T cells in Susac syndrome. Reverse transcription of about 0.5 to 1 ug RNA used random hexamers. Amplification of TCR beta CDR3 across 54 Vbeta and 13 Jbeta was performed with immunoSEQ multiplex PCR. TCRdb called the immunoSEQ multiplex PCR reads again in MiXCR, with one record for every CDR3 protein. The sample includes fewer than 250,000 distinct CDR3 sequences, about 93% seen only once; the top ten take 0.1% to 0.15%. The CDR3 contains 12 residues. The germline V gene encodes CDR1 SGHVS and CDR2 FQNEAQ. V was trimmed by 7 bases and J by 7 bases, leaving 11 bases between them.

The clonotype comes from a human donor with multiple sclerosis. The chain has TRBV7-8 and TRBJ1-5; TRBD1 might be the D (6 bases). The sequencing input was CD8+ T cells from PBMCs. CDR3 in DNA: TGTGCCAGCACCAGGGGAAGCCAGCCCCAGCATTTT. Protein sequence: CASTRGSQPQHF. Full variable domain (rest looked up from reference TRBV7-8 and TRBJ1-5): GAGVSQSPRYKVAKRGQDVALRCDPISGHVSLFWYQQALGQGPEFLTYFQNEAQLDKSGLPSDRFFAERPEGSVSTLKIQRTQQEDSAVYLCASTRGSQPQHFGDGTRLSIL.